The sequence of this T cell receptor beta chain was determined in a study of blood T cells in healthy people across ages. The study, taken as a whole, reports: Naive and antigen-experienced cells were not separated, limiting conclusive comparison.

Trimming pared 5 bases from V and 1 base from J, leaving 15 bases between. CDR3 length: 16 amino acids. Germline V gene lookup returns CDR1 LNHNV and CDR2 YYDKDF (reference sequence). It was with a sample-barcoded 5' primer and a J-beta primer mix that a second PCR of roughly 7 to 12 cycles was run. Using its own MiXCR run on the 5' RACE reads, TCRdb lists one record per CDR3 protein. The data hold 750,000 to 950,000 distinct CDR3 sequences, with roughly 29% observed a single time. As to this clonotype: Its antigen is as yet unknown.

These data are also associated with another study on T cells of mothers and their children.

The specimen was blood. The chain employs TRBV15 and TRBJ2-1; the D gene is possibly TRBD1 (6 bases). The TCR sequence derives from a woman aged 40 to 50 in good health. The CDR3 bases are TGTGCCACCAGCCCGCCAGGGGTGTCGTCCTACAATGAGCAGTTCTTC. Its protein product is CATSPPGVSSYNEQFF.